Listed below are T cell receptor beta chains from one sample, sequenced in a study of cytomegalovirus exposure and HLA in healthy donors. Generated by immunoSEQ multiplex PCR, the TCRdb table keeps only in-frame clones and is missing some. The sample lists about 120,000 clones, 70% to 80% occurring once. Sequencing was performed on PBMCs. The receptors were gathered from a female donor in good health and CMV-seronegative. Each CDR3 is given with its conserved first and last residue. Fields, in order: D gene, clone size, V gene, J gene, CDR3 protein, CDR3 DNA. A D gene is named only where the DNA matches it firmly. The listing skips clone size in some rows; elsewhere it reads once, few, many or a size class.

d_gene: .; abundance: .; v_gene: TRBV7-9; j_gene: TRBJ2-7; CDR3aa: CASSPGGGNYEQYF; CDR3nt: TGTGCCAGCAGCCCAGGCGGAGGGAACTACGAGCAGTACTTC
d_gene: .; abundance: .; v_gene: TRBV19; j_gene: TRBJ2-6; CDR3aa: CASSFSGANVLTF; CDR3nt: TGTGCCAGCTCCTTCTCTGGGGCCAACGTCCTGACTTTC
d_gene: .; abundance: .; v_gene: TRBV7-9; j_gene: TRBJ2-1; CDR3aa: CASSLVWGKDNEQFF; CDR3nt: TGTGCCAGCAGCTTAGTCTGGGGCAAAGACAATGAGCAGTTCTTC
d_gene: .; abundance: .; v_gene: TRBV30; j_gene: TRBJ1-6; CDR3aa: CASGGTSNSYNSPLHF; CDR3nt: TGTGCCAGCGGGGGGACAAGTAACTCCTATAATTCACCCCTCCACTTT
d_gene: .; abundance: .; v_gene: TRBV7-6; j_gene: TRBJ2-3; CDR3aa: CASSLSAGTDTQYF; CDR3nt: TGTGCCAGCAGCTTATCAGCGGGCACAGATACGCAGTATTTT
d_gene: .; abundance: .; v_gene: TRBV7-6; j_gene: TRBJ2-3; CDR3aa: CASTESGGSTDTQYF; CDR3nt: TGTGCCAGCACCGAGAGCGGCGGGAGCACAGATACGCAGTATTTT
d_gene: .; abundance: .; v_gene: TRBV18; j_gene: TRBJ1-1; CDR3aa: CASSPSTLNTEAFF; CDR3nt: TGTGCCAGCTCCCCGTCGACTTTGAACACTGAAGCTTTCTTT
d_gene: TRBD1; abundance: .; v_gene: TRBV18; j_gene: TRBJ2-7; CDR3aa: CASSPSGTGILREQYF; CDR3nt: TGTGCCAGCTCACCATCCGGGACAGGGATTCTGCGGGAGCAGTACTTC
d_gene: .; abundance: .; v_gene: TRBV27; j_gene: TRBJ1-5; CDR3aa: CASSRTVAQPQHF; CDR3nt: TGTGCCAGCAGTCGCACAGTGGCCCAGCCCCAGCATTTT
d_gene: TRBD1; abundance: once; v_gene: TRBV7-8; j_gene: TRBJ1-2; CDR3aa: CASSLGDRINYGYTF; CDR3nt: TGTGCCAGCAGCTTGGGGGACAGAATCAACTATGGCTACACCTTC
d_gene: .; abundance: .; v_gene: TRBV19; j_gene: TRBJ2-2; CDR3aa: CASNPRGVAGRNTGELFF; CDR3nt: TGTGCCAGTAACCCCCGGGGTGTGGCGGGGAGGAACACCGGGGAGCTGTTTTTT
d_gene: .; abundance: few; v_gene: TRBV5-4; j_gene: TRBJ2-1; CDR3aa: CASSSQDNEQFF; CDR3nt: TGTGCCAGCAGCTCACAGGACAATGAGCAGTTCTTC
d_gene: .; abundance: once; v_gene: TRBV29-1; j_gene: TRBJ1-4; CDR3aa: CSVAGRDTLTEKLFF; CDR3nt: TGCAGCGTTGCCGGTCGGGACACACTCACTGAAAAACTGTTTTTT
d_gene: .; abundance: .; v_gene: TRBV6-1; j_gene: TRBJ1-2; CDR3aa: CASSDPRGSAF; CDR3nt: TGTGCCAGCAGTGACCCCAGGGGATCAGCATTC
d_gene: TRBD1; abundance: .; v_gene: TRBV5-1; j_gene: TRBJ2-7; CDR3aa: CASSYRQGARDEQYF; CDR3nt: TGCGCCAGCAGCTACCGACAGGGGGCTAGGGACGAGCAGTACTTC
d_gene: .; abundance: .; v_gene: TRBV27; j_gene: TRBJ1-5; CDR3aa: CASSPGAGAQPQHF; CDR3nt: TGTGCCAGCAGTCCTGGGGCTGGGGCTCAGCCCCAGCATTTT
d_gene: .; abundance: .; v_gene: TRBV5-6; j_gene: TRBJ2-5; CDR3aa: CASSLGSLEETQYF; CDR3nt: TGTGCCAGCAGCTTGGGGAGTTTAGAAGAGACCCAGTACTTC
d_gene: TRBD2; abundance: .; v_gene: TRBV11-1; j_gene: TRBJ2-7; CDR3aa: CASSLNPGGPYERYF; CDR3nt: TGTGCCAGCAGCTTAAACCCGGGGGGACCCTACGAGCGGTACTTC
d_gene: TRBD2; abundance: .; v_gene: TRBV10-3; j_gene: TRBJ2-7; CDR3aa: CAIRGTSGGSTGEQYF; CDR3nt: TGTGCCATCAGGGGGACTAGCGGGGGGAGTACGGGCGAGCAGTACTTC
d_gene: TRBD1; abundance: .; v_gene: TRBV29-1; j_gene: TRBJ2-7; CDR3aa: CSVRGQGGEQYF; CDR3nt: TGCAGCGTGAGGGGACAGGGGGGCGAGCAGTACTTC
d_gene: .; abundance: .; v_gene: TRBV19; j_gene: TRBJ2-3; CDR3aa: CASKDSPGTDTQYF; CDR3nt: TGTGCCAGTAAGGACTCCCCGGGCACAGATACGCAGTATTTT
d_gene: .; abundance: .; v_gene: TRBV9; j_gene: TRBJ2-3; CDR3aa: CASSVQGSSTDTQYF; CDR3nt: TGTGCCAGCAGTGTACAGGGATCTAGCACAGATACGCAGTATTTT
d_gene: .; abundance: few; v_gene: TRBV27; j_gene: TRBJ1-1; CDR3aa: CASSLTGTEAFF; CDR3nt: TGTGCCAGCAGTTTAACCGGCACTGAAGCTTTCTTT
d_gene: .; abundance: .; v_gene: TRBV7-9; j_gene: TRBJ1-4; CDR3aa: CASSLVSEVTNEKLFF; CDR3nt: TGTGCCAGCAGCTTAGTCTCCGAGGTTACTAATGAAAAACTGTTTTTT
d_gene: TRBD2; abundance: .; v_gene: TRBV29-1; j_gene: TRBJ2-5; CDR3aa: CSVIAGEETQYF; CDR3nt: TGCAGCGTTATAGCGGGGGAAGAGACCCAGTACTTC